The present T cell receptor beta chain was sequenced within a study of cytomegalovirus exposure and HLA in healthy donors (dated by TCRdb to about 2017). Regarding the research as a whole: An earlier analysis of roughly 500 of the donors reported 250 to 350 Gb of sequence data and 95 million to 120 million unique TCR beta sequences obtained from some 170 million T cells. High-throughput TCR immunosequencing, statistical association of individual TCRs with disease status, and machine learning were combined to predict cytomegalovirus infection status. A later analysis re-examined previously published TCR beta repertoires from 600 to 700 donors and added high-resolution HLA genotyping to investigate patterns of TCR occurrence. Across approximately 400 genotyped donors of the cohort, an average of roughly 200,000 unique TCR beta nucleotide sequences per donor were sequenced, and approximately 17% of those sequences were non-productive. An early release that covered fewer than 750 HLA-typed donors contained about 300 gigabases of sequencing data and roughly 84 million unique TCR sequences. The study aimed to test whether signatures of past pathogen exposure could be identified by cataloging public T cell receptors. Roughly five DR-DQ haplotypes were handled as single units for association and clustering because linkage in the cohort was strong. Donor age, sex, ethnicity and CMV serostatus were compiled alongside the repertoire data. The study profiled the T cell repertoires of approximately 700 subjects by immunosequencing and related them to cytomegalovirus serostatus. A separate validation cohort of roughly 110 different subjects was used in addition to the roughly 670-subject first cohort. An earlier analysis of around 580 of the donors used high-throughput TCR beta sequencing to judge whether each TCR beta V gene segment behaved as functional or pseudogenic. Every repertoire in the discovery cohort had been generated on one and the same sequencing platform. Of the 300 to 400 genotyped donors, about 84% fell in the genetic ancestry cluster associated with self-reported Caucasian donors. A later genetic analysis used genome-wide SNP genotypes for about 65% of the roughly 700 donors, treating that subset as a discovery cohort. Rather than drawing on any new phenotypic data, the later analysis identified candidate immune exposures from TCR beta sequences and the way those sequences occurred across donors. The number of typed donors differed by locus: about 620-640 for A, B, C, DRB1 and DQB1; 500 to 550 for DQA1; 606 for DPA1; and 400 to 480 for DPB1. HLA typing covered class I and class II loci at four-digit resolution.

In total, roughly 670 healthy bone marrow donors made up the cohort. Cohort members were all nominally healthy when sampled, although unrecorded immune exposures were likely present. The donor tested CMV seronegative, placing the donor among the 300 to 450 seronegative members of the cohort. A peripheral blood sample was collected from each donor, and TCR beta sequencing was performed on peripheral blood mononuclear cells. The Qiagen DNeasy Blood Extraction Kit was used to extract genomic DNA from the blood cell samples. Results the study describes overall, beyond this receptor: A later analysis associated about 17,000 TCR beta sequences with specific HLA alleles at a false discovery rate of 0.05. The 87-base-pair reads could not distinguish some IMGT-functional V segments, including TRBV6-2 and TRBV6-3, so those segments were excluded. Presence/absence analyses assumed roughly uniform sequencing depth across donors, an assumption that may not hold. In a later genetic analysis, fewer N-insertions in productive TCRs were reported among donors in an Asian-associated ancestry cluster than the roughly 700-donor mean. According to a later analysis, parvovirus B19, influenza, CMV and Epstein-Barr virus appeared linked to several top co-occurrence clusters. For the cohort, immune exposure information was limited to CMV serostatus. When HLA alleles, especially DR and DQ, strongly co-occurred, attributing TCR associations to individual alleles was difficult. Most TCR sequences were observed very rarely across donors, whereas some public TCRs were present in many individuals. In vitro tests confirmed that a few of the cytomegalovirus-associated TCR beta chains recognize cytomegalovirus antigens. Only TCR beta chains were sequenced in this cohort, and the absence of alpha or paired-chain data limited detectable features. Cytomegalovirus status was reported to be diagnosed by the classifier with high specificity and sensitivity in both the original and validation cohorts. Most CMV-associated TCR beta chains appeared to be HLA-restricted in a later analysis, and the HLA associations seemed to be driven largely by CMV exposure. A later analysis found that TCR association rates varied across HLA loci, with DRB1 alleles showing the most associated TCRs and HLA-C alleles the fewest. Correlated functional status among segregating V segments might reflect linkage disequilibrium, but an unknown experimental factor could not be ruled out. Broadly in line with IMGT annotations, most TCR beta V segments showed up in productive rearrangements about 87% or about 30% of the time in an earlier analysis of around 550 of the donors. In a later analysis, HLA-associated TCR beta chains were found to be more clonally expanded and to have lower generation probabilities than equally common non-associated chains. Because some donors lacked HLA typing at each locus, the association tests relied only on the typed subset. In the study, about 150 TCR beta chains were listed as associated with cytomegalovirus. Because counts were too low, 15 to 20 rarely observed V segments, including chromosome 9 orphons, were excluded from the earlier analysis of some 590 of the donors. It was suggested by the authors that the approach could potentially be generalized to other disease states and immunological phenotypes. The sequencing pipeline was judged likely to have produced a cluster of highly shared sequence variants as a technical artifact. A further reported finding was that TCR beta sequences accurately predicted the HLA-A and HLA-B alleles for most subjects in the first cohort. A later genetic analysis associated a missense DCLRE1C variant with V-gene and J-gene trimming of TCR beta chains, and an independent cohort replicated the association.

On this clone: The antigen it binds to is not known. No quality values exist for individual bases; no much larger clone is one base distant.

The germline V gene specifies MNHNS as CDR1 and SASEGT as CDR2. Measured from the cysteine to the phenylalanine, the CDR3 is 15 residues long. Only the CDR3 part of the read is kept: 45 bases, read in frame from the first base. Trimming at the junction amounts to 7 bases on V and 3 bases on J, and the germline ends lie 16 bases apart. Libraries were made using the immunoSEQ multiplex PCR assay. A mixture of 60 forward primers for TCR Vbeta segments and 13 reverse primers for TCR Jbeta segments was used in the multiplex PCR. The CDR3 region of rearranged TCR beta genes was amplified from genomic DNA by a multiplex PCR assay. The amplified TCR beta libraries were sequenced on the Illumina HiSeq System as 87-base-pair reads. The original methods were these. In a later analysis, tens of millions of unique TCR beta chains were counted across the 690 or so repertoires, and about 9.9 million of these chains were shared by at least two donors. Raw reads were error-corrected and collapsed into unique sequences with a nearest-neighbor algorithm that merged closely related sequences to remove PCR and sequencing errors. V, D and J gene segments were assigned by aligning CDR3 sequences to IMGT reference sequences. For a sequence to be retained, a match of at least six nucleotides to both a V gene segment and a J gene segment was required. Rearrangements were classified as productive when the CDR3 lacked stop codons and remained in frame with V and J, and all other rearrangements were classified as non-productive. Following IMGT convention, CDR3 was defined as the stretch from the second conserved V-encoded cysteine up to the conserved J-encoded phenylalanine. The earlier analysis of some 540 of the donors excluded any sequence lacking an unambiguous match to a single V gene segment. In an earlier analysis of approximately 500 of the donors, a V segment was called functional when productive rearrangements were above 56.7%, and segregating when the standard deviation between donors exceeded 5%. To diagnose cytomegalovirus status from the catalog of TCR beta chain sequences, a statistical classification framework was built. In a later analysis, TCR nucleotide sequences were compared against IMGT/GENE-DB human TR gene sequences so that V and J genes could be assigned. The TCRdist pipeline was used in a later analysis to assign CDR3 sequences and most-parsimonious VDJ recombination scenarios. In a later analysis, every TCR beta chain was defined by the combination of its CDR3 amino acid sequence and its V-gene family, and reads without a unique V-gene family were dropped. In a later analysis, 450 to 600 highly shared, low-generation-probability nucleotide sequences were removed to address suspected cross-contamination and a sequencing artifact. In a later analysis, a clonal expansion index for each public chain was calculated from normalized within-repertoire ranks of inferred template counts. In a later analysis, generation probabilities were computed using a VDJ recombination model fitted to out-of-frame rearrangements, and the results were checked against IGoR. A later analysis scored TCR-TCR, TCR-HLA and TCR-CMV co-occurrence with hypergeometric tests, applying a repertoire-size bias correction to TCR pairs. A later analysis estimated false discovery rates by permuting HLA or CMV assignments 20 times. A later analysis grouped co-occurring TCRs with DBSCAN, adding TCRdist sequence similarity when clustering within HLA-allele-positive subsets. Repertoires with fewer than 30,000 or more than 120,000 public chains, plus five repertoires with anomalous nucleotide sharing, were excluded from co-occurrence clustering. TCRdb carries this immuneACCESS record with in-frame sequences only. Its versions omit some clonotypes, under half of them owing to an unresolved V gene in the studies checked, with the rest unexplained. V and J calls plus clone size are reproduced from that table; the DNA served to infer D and trimming. The sample contains approximately 110,000 clones, about three quarters of them found a single time. The leading ten clones occupy 1.9% of the sample.

This clonotype was sampled from a man between 45 and 60 years old in good health and CMV-seronegative. The chain is encoded by TRBV6-1 joined to TRBJ2-1; the D region possibly corresponds to TRBD1 (6 bases align). Material: PBMCs. The sequence in DNA is TGTGCCAGCATCCAGGGAAGGGGGATCTACAATGAGCAGTTCTTC. It translates as CASIQGRGIYNEQFF.